A single sample is the source of the 31 T cell receptor beta chains below, sequenced in a study of shared clonotypes between healthy human individuals. TCRdb keeps only in-frame clones here, not all; method: immunoSEQ multiplex PCR. The sample shows about 500,000 clones, roughly 80% of them seen only once. Sequencing input: PBMCs. Every receptor here comes from a woman aged 40 to 50 in good health. Some clones in this sample may be carry-over from other donors' samples.

The CDR3 reads CASSQVRGRRGQYF. The CDR3 DNA reads as TGTGCCAGCAGCCAAGTACGAGGGAGACGGGGGCAGTACTTC. This chain joins TRBV14 and TRBJ2-7, with D perhaps TRBD2 (5 bases). CDR1 and CDR2 from the germline V gene are SGHDN and FVKESK. V lost 1 base and J 9 bases, leaving 16 bases between the germline ends. The length of the CDR3 is 14 residues.

This clone was counted ten times or more. Other DNA sequences of this sample code for an identical CDR3. This chain's CDR3 is CASSERESSYNEQFF. Here the CDR3 DNA reads TGTGCCAGCAGTGAAAGGGAGAGCTCCTACAATGAGCAGTTCTTC. The rearrangement links TRBV6-4 to TRBJ2-1, with TRBD2 as a possible D gene (5 bases). This CDR3 contains 15 residues. Germline values: CDR1 MRHNA, CDR2 SNTAGT. V was clipped by 3 bases and J by 0 bases, with 9 bases between them.

This chain links TRBV19 with TRBJ1-4, with a possible D match to TRBD1 (5 bases). Trimming took off 8 bases at V and 8 bases at J, with 15 bases between the two ends. The CDR3 sequence is 13 residues long. Germline values: CDR1 LNHDA, CDR2 SQIVND (reference sequence). The CDR3 region is CASSRTGREKLFF. The CDR3 DNA reads TGTGCCAGTTCCCGGACGGGGCGGGAAAAACTGTTTTTT. Full variable domain (remainder filled in from reference TRBV19 and TRBJ1-4): DGGITQSPKYLFRKEGQNVTLSCEQNLNHDAMYWYRQDPGQGLRLIYYSQIVNDFQKGDIAEGYSVSREKKESFPLTVTSAQKNPTAFYLCASSRTGREKLFFGSGTQLSVL.

The chain has TRBV7-2 and TRBJ1-2, with D unresolved. The germline gives CDR1 SGHTA, CDR2 FQGNSA. Between the trimmed V and J ends, which lost 4 bases and 3 bases, there was a span of 12 bases. This CDR3 spans 14 amino acids. The CDR3 loop reads CASSSTPPHYGYTF. The CDR3 DNA follows: TGTGCCAGCAGCTCCACCCCTCCCCACTATGGCTACACCTTC.

This clone was counted between two and nine times. A far bigger clonotype differs at one base, so this is likely a read error. The CDR3 carries no conserved terminal phenylalanine or tryptophan, so it likely arises from a read error. This sample includes further DNA sequences coding for the same CDR3. The V and J genes are TRBV5-6 and TRBJ1-4; D remains ambiguous. The germline V and J ends were trimmed by 4 bases and 7 bases, with 11 bases remaining between them. The CDR3 is made up of 13 amino acids. Germline V gives CDR1 SGHDT, CDR2 YYEEEE. This CDR3 is CASSPAASEKLFL. CDR3 in DNA: TGTGCCAGCAGCCCCGCGGCCAGTGAAAAACTGTTTCTT.

The chain carries TRBV5-6 and TRBJ2-7; 12 positions agree with TRBD2. Germline CDR1 reads SGHDT; CDR2 reads YYEEEE. V shed 3 bases, J shed 7 bases, and the junction held 5 bases outside the gene matches. The CDR3 is 14 residues long. The CDR3 protein is CASSSGLAGWEQYF. CDR3 nucleotide sequence: TGTGCCAGCAGCTCCGGACTAGCGGGATGGGAGCAGTACTTC.

The chain is built from TRBV5-4 and TRBJ1-2; D is unresolved. Germline V gives CDR1 SGHNT, CDR2 YYREEE (reference sequence). This CDR3 has 15 amino acids. Trimming took off 5 bases at V and 6 bases at J, with 20 bases between the two ends. The CDR3 loop is CASSPTGLSRDGYTF. The CDR3 DNA follows: TGTGCCAGCAGTCCCACCGGGCTCTCGCGGGATGGCTACACCTTC.

On this clone: Given a much more abundant clone one base away, this may be a read error. This chain uses TRBV6-1 with TRBJ2-7; TRBD2 aligns across 7 bases. Germline CDR1 and CDR2: MNHNS and SASEGT. The CDR3 is 14 residues long. After removal of 4 bases from V and 2 bases from J, the junction contained 5 bases not matched to a gene. CDR3: CASSAASGPYEQYF. In DNA, the CDR3 is TGTGCCAGCAGTGCGGCTAGCGGACCCTACGAGCAGTACTTC.

The genes are TRBV5-1 and TRBJ1-1; perhaps TRBD1 as D (5 bases). Germline V gene sequence: CDR1 SGHRS, CDR2 YFSETQ. Trimming pared 1 base from V and 1 base from J, leaving 14 bases between. This CDR3 has 16 amino acids. The CDR3 protein is CASSLTAGTENTEAFF. CDR3 in DNA: TGCGCCAGCAGCTTGACGGCAGGGACTGAGAACACTGAAGCTTTCTTT.

In the case of this clone: A single base separates this from a much larger clone, so it may be a read error. This sample includes further DNA sequences coding for the same CDR3. The chain has TRBV9 and TRBJ2-3, with 10 positions matching TRBD1. This CDR3 has 16 residues. CDR1 is SGDLS, CDR2 YYNGEE, per germline. Trimming removed 4 bases from V and 7 bases from J; junction bases left unmatched: 12. CDR3 nucleotides: TGTGCCAGCAGCTTAGCCGGGACAGGGGCGCAGTATACGCAGTATTTT. Protein product: CASSLAGTGAQYTQYF.

This chain joins TRBV7-3 and TRBJ2-2; D not resolved. Trimming took 5 bases from V and 6 from J, leaving 10 bases between them. The CDR3 has 13 amino acids. In germline, CDR1 is SGHTA, CDR2 FQGTGA. The CDR3 region is CASSPRVPGELFF. The CDR3 nucleotides are TGTGCCAGCAGCCCGAGAGTCCCCGGGGAGCTGTTTTTT. Filled out from reference TRBV7-3 and TRBJ2-2, the complete variable domain reads GAGVSQTPSNKVTEKGKYVELRCDPISGHTALYWYRQSLGQGPEFLIYFQGTGAADDSGLPNDRFFAVRPEGSVSTLKIQRTERGDSAVYLCASSPRVPGELFFGEGSRLTVL.

J is TRBJ1-2 and V is TRBV6-6, with 7 bases that match TRBD1. Germline V gives CDR1 MNHNY, CDR2 SVGAGI (reference sequence). This CDR3 is 12 amino acids long. The ends lost 8 bases at V and 4 bases at J; junction bases unmatched: 4. The chain's CDR3 is CASGTVTYGYTF. The CDR3 region has the DNA TGTGCCAGCGGGACAGTTACCTATGGCTACACCTTC.

The gene calls are TRBV5-1 and TRBJ2-7, with D maybe TRBD1 (7 bases). CDR1 SGHRS and CDR2 YFSETQ come from the germline V gene. Trimming shortened V by 4 bases and J by 3 bases, and 14 bases separated the two germline ends. The CDR3 totals 14 residues. CDR3 sequence (DNA): TGCGCCAGCAGCCGCGGGACAGTTGACTACGAGCAGTACTTC. Protein sequence: CASSRGTVDYEQYF.

V and J are TRBV28 and TRBJ2-5; D is unresolved. V gave up 2 bases and J gave up 4 bases, with 14 bases separating them. Germline CDR1 MDHEN, CDR2 SYDVKM. The CDR3 length is 15 residues. CDR3 amino acids: CASSLGGVPGETQYF. The CDR3 nucleotides read TGTGCCAGCAGTTTAGGCGGAGTGCCCGGAGAGACCCAGTACTTC.

A few counts support this clone. V gene TRBV30 combines with J gene TRBJ2-7, with D maybe TRBD2 (5 bases). The ends were cut back, 3 bases at V and 7 bases at J, with 13 bases in the middle. The CDR3 sequence is 12 residues long. Germline lookup yields CDR1 GTSNPN and CDR2 SVGIG (reference sequence). CDR3 sequence: CAWRGDRREQYF. As DNA, the CDR3 is TGTGCCTGGAGGGGCGATCGGAGGGAGCAGTACTTC.

The chain is built from TRBV10-3 and TRBJ2-7; 8 nucleotides align to TRBD1. CDR3 length equals 14 residues. Germline assignment: CDR1 ENHRY and CDR2 SYGVKD. Trimming at V came to 6 bases and at J to 0 bases, leaving 4 bases not matched to a gene. The CDR3 region has the DNA TGTGCCATCAGGGCGGACAGGGACTCCTACGAGCAGTACTTC. As protein: CAIRADRDSYEQYF.

Here the CDR3 DNA reads TGTGCCAGCAGCCAAATATTACATACCGGGGAGCTGTTTTTT. The encoded protein is CASSQILHTGELFF. The chain links TRBV11-2 to TRBJ2-2; D is undetermined. V lost 5 bases to trimming and J lost 5 bases, with 12 bases between them. Germline V CDR1 and CDR2: SGHAT, FQNNGV. This CDR3 has 14 residues.

The CDR3 nucleotides are TGTGCCAGCAGCCAGGACAGTTCCTACGAGCAGTACTTC. Translation: CASSQDSSYEQYF. The rearrangement uses TRBV11-3 and TRBJ2-7; tentative D call: TRBD1 (6 bases). V lost 5 bases to trimming and J lost 1 base, with 9 bases between them. The CDR3 has 13 residues. Germline loops: CDR1 SGHNT, CDR2 YENEEA.

The V and J genes are TRBV6-6 and TRBJ2-2; D is ambiguous. There are 12 residues in the CDR3. V lost 2 bases and J 9 bases, leaving 7 bases between the germline ends. The germline V gene encodes CDR1 MNHNY and CDR2 SVGAGI (reference sequence). The CDR3: CASSYPPRELFF. The CDR3 nucleotides are TGTGCCAGCAGTTACCCTCCCCGGGAGCTGTTTTTT.

The chain is built from TRBV18 and TRBJ2-2, with unresolved D. Germline V gene data show CDR1 as KGHSH and CDR2 as LQKENI. The CDR3 covers 13 residues. V was shortened by 2 bases and J by 7 bases, with 8 bases between the two germline ends. CDR3 coding DNA: TGTGCCAGCTCACCATCCGTAAGCGGGGAGCTGTTTTTT. Its translation: CASSPSVSGELFF.

The chain joins TRBV5-6 to TRBJ1-5; D call uncertain. The CDR3 is 14 residues long. V was shortened by 0 bases and J by 3 bases, with 7 bases between the two germline ends. CDR1 is SGHDT and CDR2 is YYEEEE in the germline V gene. The CDR3 DNA is TGTGCCAGCAGCTTGGAAGGGTTCAATCAGCCCCAGCATTTT. It is translated as CASSLEGFNQPQHF.

In DNA, the CDR3 is TGCGCCACCGGACCCGGGACACCCAATGAGCAGTTCTTC. It specifies CATGPGTPNEQFF. The V gene is TRBV5-1, the J gene TRBJ2-1; D might be TRBD1 (6 bases). The CDR3 is 13 amino acids. Trimming left V 9 bases short and J 6 bases short, with 16 bases between. CDR1 is SGHRS, CDR2 YFSETQ, per germline.

With respect to this clone: A single base is all that separates this from a far larger clone, so a read error is likely. The chain combines TRBV7-2 with TRBJ1-1; TRBD1 agrees at 7 bases. Germline lookup yields CDR1 SGHTA and CDR2 FQGNSA. The CDR3 extends over 14 amino acids. The CDR3 sequence: CASSLAGQHTEALF. The CDR3 nucleotides are TGTGCCAGCAGCTTAGCGGGACAGCACACTGAAGCTCTCTTT.

This chain uses TRBV27 with TRBJ2-1; 13 bases fit TRBD2. Trimming at V came to 6 bases and at J to 6 bases, leaving 5 bases not matched to a gene. Germline lookup yields CDR1 MNHEY and CDR2 SMNVEV (reference sequence). CDR3 length: 15 residues. In nucleotides, the CDR3 is TGTGCCAGCAGACTAGCGGGAGGGGGAAGCAATGAGCAGTTCTTC. Encoded protein: CASRLAGGGSNEQFF.

This clone is a singleton in its sample. The chain has TRBV5-1 and TRBJ2-3; D unclear. The ends were cut back, 0 bases at V and 2 bases at J, with 10 bases in the middle. CDR3 size: 15 residues. Germline assignment: CDR1 SGHRS and CDR2 YFSETQ. CDR3 coding DNA: TGCGCCAGCAGCTTGGGGTTTCCCCTCACAGATACGCAGTATTTT. Translation: CASSLGFPLTDTQYF.

The chain is built from TRBV27 and TRBJ2-3; 10 bases map to TRBD2. The V and J ends lost 0 bases and 6 bases, in that order; junction bases with no gene match: 9. This CDR3 contains 17 residues. The germline V gene has CDR1 MNHEY and CDR2 SMNVEV (reference sequence). CDR3 in amino acids: CASSLSSTAGGGDTQYF. CDR3 in DNA: TGTGCCAGCAGTTTATCGTCAACAGCGGGAGGGGGGGATACGCAGTATTTT.

The chain employs TRBV4-1 and TRBJ1-2, with D possibly TRBD1 on 5 matching bases. The CDR3 runs 15 residues. Germline assignment: CDR1 MGHRA and CDR2 YSYEKL. V shed 3 bases and J shed 4 bases, with 15 bases lying between them. CDR3: CASSHRDGLIYGYTF. CDR3 sequence (DNA): TGCGCCAGCAGCCATAGGGACGGCTTAATCTATGGCTACACCTTC.

In its sample, this clone was seen a few times. The rearrangement uses TRBV18 and TRBJ2-7; 10 nucleotides line up with TRBD2. The CDR3 covers 14 residues. V gave up 3 bases and J gave up 5 bases; unmatched junction bases: 4. Germline CDR1 is KGHSH and CDR2 is LQKENI. The CDR3 nucleotides read TGTGCCAGCTCACCCACACTAGCGGGAAACGAGCAGTACTTC. Protein product: CASSPTLAGNEQYF.

The chain joins TRBV7-4 to TRBJ2-7; 12 bases are a match to TRBD1. This CDR3 comprises 17 residues. Trimming removed 5 bases from V and 2 bases from J; junction bases left unmatched: 10. Germline V lookup: CDR1 SGHVT, CDR2 SQSDAQ. The CDR3: CASSQGQGAYLPYEQYF. The CDR3 nucleotides are TGTGCCAGCAGCCAGGGACAGGGGGCTTATCTCCCCTACGAGCAGTACTTC.

The CDR3 bases are TGTGCCAGCAGTGAGGGGAGTTTTAATGAAAAACTGTTTTTT. Its translation is CASSEGSFNEKLFF. J is TRBJ1-4 and V is TRBV6-1; D ambiguous. Deletions cut 3 bases from V and 4 bases from J, with 9 bases between. The length of the CDR3 is 14 residues. Germline CDR1 MNHNS, CDR2 SASEGT.

The chain uses TRBV6-6 and TRBJ1-2, with D perhaps matching TRBD1 (5 bases). V lost 6 bases and J lost 0, with 14 bases in between. This CDR3 spans 15 amino acids. The germline gives CDR1 MNHNY, CDR2 SVGAGI (reference sequence). The CDR3 nucleotides are TGTGCCAGCAGCTTAGACAGTTTAACTAACTATGGCTACACCTTC. Amino acid sequence: CASSLDSLTNYGYTF.